This TCR beta chain was identified in a study of T cell responses to AZD1222 COVID-19 vaccine. The CDR3 is made up of 15 amino acids. CDR1 is MNHEY, CDR2 SVGAGI, per germline. The V end was cut by 0 bases, the J end by 0 bases, with 7 bases between. The table came from immunoSEQ multiplex PCR; TCRdb's copy has only in-frame clones and leaves some out. Altogether some 180,000 clones are present, around 90% being singletons, with the ten largest covering around 2%. Overall study results and limits: Donors were mostly white British, more females; clonal diversity possibly underestimated.

Regarding this clone: Its antigen is still unknown.

This rearrangement joins TRBV6-5 to TRBJ2-3, with D uncertain. The source is an adult who received the AZD1222 COVID-19 vaccine. Sequences were derived from peripheral blood, sampled 28 days after the second AZD1222 dose. CDR3 amino acids: CASSYSVASTDTQYF. The CDR3 nucleotides are TGTGCCAGCAGTTACTCGGTGGCGAGCACAGATACGCAGTATTTT.